This T cell receptor beta chain was observed in a study of blood T cells in healthy people across ages. Study conclusions and caveats: Across the age range, TCR beta diversity per million T cells fell in a roughly linear way. Long-lived donors exceeded aged donors in naive CD4+ cells and diversity. Those diversity estimates obtained from one million T cells were thought to be underestimates.

Primers used in a second PCR of about 6 to 12 cycles were a sample-barcoded 5' primer and a J-beta primer mix. Every single cDNA molecule received a tag from a template-switch adaptor with 12 random nucleotides. A single record per CDR3 protein comes from TCRdb applying MiXCR to the 5' RACE reads. The table includes approximately 800,000 distinct CDR3 sequences, 56% detected once. Turning to this clonotype: No antigen is known for it.

The CDR3 extends over 14 amino acids. Trimming took 4 bases from V and 9 from J, leaving 16 bases between them. The germline V gene has CDR1 MDHEN and CDR2 SYDVKM. The chain combines TRBV28 with TRBJ2-1; a weak D match, TRBD1 (5 bases). The sequence was collected from a man aged 40-50 years in good health. The sequencing input was blood. CDR3 bases: TGTGCCAGCAGTTACTCCTTGGGGCCGAGTGAGCAGTTCTTC. Its protein product is CASSYSLGPSEQFF.